A selection of T cell receptor beta chains follows, all from one sample in a study of T-cell reconstitution after alpha-beta-depleted transplantation in children. Via MiXCR, TCRdb re-called the PCR reads, giving one row per CDR3 protein. The sample carries roughly 610,000 distinct CDR3 sequences, over 9.5% recorded once. The material was PBMCs from the stem cell graft donor, obtained from the stem cell graft. These receptors came from a human donor who donated a stem cell graft to a child with acute myeloid leukemia. Each CDR3 is given with its conserved first and last residue. A D gene is named only where the DNA matches it firmly. Some rows have no size entry. The others give once, few or many, or a class for an expanded clone.

size,J,D,V,CDR3,DNA
few,TRBJ1-2,NA,TRBV15,CATSTPARGHGNYGYTF,TGTGCCACCAGCACCCCAGCTCGGGGGCATGGCAACTATGGCTACACCTTC
few,TRBJ2-7,TRBD1,TRBV29-1,CSVVGGQGGDEQYF,TGCAGCGTTGTTGGGGGACAGGGGGGGGACGAGCAGTACTTC
NA,TRBJ2-7,NA,TRBV7-2,CASSSEGNRQYF,TGTGCCAGCAGCTCGGAAGGGAATAGGCAGTACTTC
many,TRBJ2-7,NA,TRBV6-1,CASSRPFEEKGEQYF,TGTGCCAGCAGTCGCCCCTTCGAGGAAAAGGGCGAGCAGTACTTC
NA,TRBJ2-3,NA,TRBV29-1,CSVMGRVSDTQYF,TGCAGCGTGATGGGCAGGGTATCAGATACGCAGTATTTT
few,TRBJ2-3,NA,TRBV28,CASESDTQYF,TGTGCCAGTGAGTCCGATACGCAGTATTTT
NA,TRBJ2-7,TRBD2,TRBV20-1,CSASKAAGGPYEQYF,TGCAGTGCTAGTAAGGCGGCGGGAGGGCCATACGAGCAGTACTTC
few,TRBJ2-7,TRBD1,TRBV19,CASSPRAGQGSYEQYF,TGTGCCAGTAGCCCACGGGCGGGACAGGGCTCCTACGAGCAGTACTTC
few,TRBJ1-1,NA,TRBV6-5,CASSYSPGVNTEAFF,TGTGCCAGCAGTTACTCGCCAGGAGTGAACACTGAAGCTTTCTTT
few,TRBJ2-5,TRBD2,TRBV2,CASSEGRLAGALTGTQYF,TGTGCCAGCAGTGAGGGTCGGCTAGCGGGGGCCCTCACAGGGACCCAGTACTTC
NA,TRBJ2-3,NA,TRBV7-2,CASSLVRQRPSSQYF,TGTGCCAGCAGCTTAGTCAGACAGCGTCCCTCCTCGCAGTATTTT
NA,TRBJ2-7,TRBD2,TRBV20-1,CSARTSVTYEQYF,TGCAGTGCTAGAACTAGCGTTACCTACGAGCAGTACTTC
few,TRBJ2-2,NA,TRBV10-3,CAVTGEITGELFF,TGTGCCGTGACCGGGGAAATAACCGGGGAGCTGTTTTTT
NA,TRBJ1-1,TRBD1,TRBV7-2,CASSFRQGGTEAFF,TGTGCCAGCAGCTTTCGACAGGGAGGGACTGAAGCTTTCTTT